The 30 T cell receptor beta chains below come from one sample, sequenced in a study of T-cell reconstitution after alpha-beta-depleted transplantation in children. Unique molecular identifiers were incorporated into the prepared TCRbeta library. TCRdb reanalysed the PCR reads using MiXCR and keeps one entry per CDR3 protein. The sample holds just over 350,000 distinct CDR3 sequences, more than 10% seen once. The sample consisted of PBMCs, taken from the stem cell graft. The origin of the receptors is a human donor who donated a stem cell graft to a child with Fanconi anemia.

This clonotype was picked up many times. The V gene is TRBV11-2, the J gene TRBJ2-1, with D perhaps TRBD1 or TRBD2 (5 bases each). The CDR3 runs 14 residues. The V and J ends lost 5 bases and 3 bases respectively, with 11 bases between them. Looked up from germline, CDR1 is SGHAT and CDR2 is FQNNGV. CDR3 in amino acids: CASSPLGRYNEQFF. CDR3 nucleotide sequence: TGTGCCAGCAGCCCCCTGGGACGCTACAATGAGCAGTTCTTC.

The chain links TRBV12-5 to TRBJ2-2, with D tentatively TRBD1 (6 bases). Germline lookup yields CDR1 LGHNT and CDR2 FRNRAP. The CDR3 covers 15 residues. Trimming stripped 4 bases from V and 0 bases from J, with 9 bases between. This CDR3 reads CASGSGHSNTGELFF. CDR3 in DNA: TGTGCTAGTGGTTCGGGACATTCGAACACCGGGGAGCTGTTTTTT.

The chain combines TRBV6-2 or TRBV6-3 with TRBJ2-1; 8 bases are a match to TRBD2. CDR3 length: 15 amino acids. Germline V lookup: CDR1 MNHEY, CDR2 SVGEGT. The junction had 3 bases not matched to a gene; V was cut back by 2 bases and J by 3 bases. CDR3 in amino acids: CASSYDGTSYNEQFF. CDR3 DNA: TGTGCCAGCAGTTACGATGGGACTAGCTACAATGAGCAGTTCTTC.

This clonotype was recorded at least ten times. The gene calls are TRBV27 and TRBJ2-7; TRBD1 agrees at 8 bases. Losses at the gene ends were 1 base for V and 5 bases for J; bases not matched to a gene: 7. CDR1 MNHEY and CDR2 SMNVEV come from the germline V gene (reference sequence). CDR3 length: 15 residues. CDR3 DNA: TGTGCCAGCAGTTTATATCAGGGGGCAATGGACGAGCAGTACTTC. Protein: CASSLYQGAMDEQYF.

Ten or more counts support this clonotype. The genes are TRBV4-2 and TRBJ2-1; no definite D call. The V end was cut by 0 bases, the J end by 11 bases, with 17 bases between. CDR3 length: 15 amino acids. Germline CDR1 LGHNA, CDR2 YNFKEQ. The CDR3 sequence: CASSQDLISRTKQFF. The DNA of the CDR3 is TGTGCCAGCAGCCAAGATCTCATATCCAGAACTAAGCAGTTCTTC.

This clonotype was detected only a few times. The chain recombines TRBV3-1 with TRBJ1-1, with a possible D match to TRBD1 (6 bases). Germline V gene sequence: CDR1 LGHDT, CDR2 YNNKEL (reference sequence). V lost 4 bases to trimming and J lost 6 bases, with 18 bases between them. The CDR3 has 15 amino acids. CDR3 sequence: CASSRDTQRGAEAFF. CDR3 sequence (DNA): TGTGCCAGCAGCCGGGACACCCAAAGGGGGGCTGAAGCTTTCTTT.

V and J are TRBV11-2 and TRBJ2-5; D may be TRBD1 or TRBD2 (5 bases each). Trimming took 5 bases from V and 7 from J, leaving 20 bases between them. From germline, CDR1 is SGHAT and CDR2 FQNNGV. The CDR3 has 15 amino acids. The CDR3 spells CASSPGLRGLGTQYF. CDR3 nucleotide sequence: TGTGCCAGCAGCCCAGGACTGAGGGGTCTGGGGACCCAGTACTTC.

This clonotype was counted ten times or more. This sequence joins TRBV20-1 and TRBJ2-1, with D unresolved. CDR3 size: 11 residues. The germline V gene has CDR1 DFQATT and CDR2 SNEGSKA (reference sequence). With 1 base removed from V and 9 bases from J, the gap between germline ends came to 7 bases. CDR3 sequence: CSARAWGEQFF. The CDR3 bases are TGCAGTGCTAGAGCCTGGGGTGAGCAGTTCTTC.

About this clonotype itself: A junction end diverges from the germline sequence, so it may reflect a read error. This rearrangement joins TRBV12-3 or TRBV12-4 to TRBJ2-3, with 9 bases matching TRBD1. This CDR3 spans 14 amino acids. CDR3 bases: TGTGCCAGCAGACGAGACAGGGGGACAGGTACGCAGTATTTT. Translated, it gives CASRRDRGTGTQYF.

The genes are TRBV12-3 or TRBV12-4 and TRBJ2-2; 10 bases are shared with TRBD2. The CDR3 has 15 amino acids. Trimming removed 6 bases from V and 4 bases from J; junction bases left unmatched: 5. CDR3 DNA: TGTGCCAGCAGGATAGCGGGGGGTGGCACCGGGGAGCTGTTTTTT. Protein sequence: CASRIAGGGTGELFF.

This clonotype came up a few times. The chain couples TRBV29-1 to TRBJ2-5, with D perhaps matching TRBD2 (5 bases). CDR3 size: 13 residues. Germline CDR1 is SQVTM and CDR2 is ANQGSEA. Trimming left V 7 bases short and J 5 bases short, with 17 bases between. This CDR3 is CSGHTGKRETQYF. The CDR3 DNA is TGCAGCGGTCATACGGGGAAGAGGGAGACCCAGTACTTC. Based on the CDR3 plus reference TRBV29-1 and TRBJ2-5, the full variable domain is SAVISQKPSRDICQRGTSLTIQCQVDSQVTMMFWYRQQPGQSLTLIATANQGSEATYESGFVIDKFPISRPNLTFSTLTVSNMSPEDSSIYLCSGHTGKRETQYFGPGTRLLVL.

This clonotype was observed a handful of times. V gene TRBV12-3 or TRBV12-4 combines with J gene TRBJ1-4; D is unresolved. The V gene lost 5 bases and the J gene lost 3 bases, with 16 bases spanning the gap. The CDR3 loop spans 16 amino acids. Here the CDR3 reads CASSPTREAANEKLFF. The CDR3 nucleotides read TGTGCCAGCAGTCCAACCCGGGAAGCGGCTAATGAAAAACTGTTTTTT.

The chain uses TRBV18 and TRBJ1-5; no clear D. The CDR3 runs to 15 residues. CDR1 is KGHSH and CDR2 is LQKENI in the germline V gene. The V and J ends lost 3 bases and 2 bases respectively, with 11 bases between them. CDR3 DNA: TGTGCCAGCTCACCTGAACAGTTGGGCAATCAGCCCCAGCATTTT. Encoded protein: CASSPEQLGNQPQHF.

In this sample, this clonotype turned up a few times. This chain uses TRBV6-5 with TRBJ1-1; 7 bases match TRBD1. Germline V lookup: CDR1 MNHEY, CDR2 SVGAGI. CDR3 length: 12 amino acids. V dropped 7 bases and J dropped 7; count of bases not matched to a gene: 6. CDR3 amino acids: CASTATGIEAFF. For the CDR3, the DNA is TGTGCCAGCACCGCGACAGGGATTGAAGCTTTCTTT.

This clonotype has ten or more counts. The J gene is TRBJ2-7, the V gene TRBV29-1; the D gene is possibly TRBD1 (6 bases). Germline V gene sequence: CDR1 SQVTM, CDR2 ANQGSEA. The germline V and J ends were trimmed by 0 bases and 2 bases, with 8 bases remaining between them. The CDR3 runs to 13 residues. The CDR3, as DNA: TGCAGCGTTGAAGACGACAGGACCTACGAGCAGTACTTC. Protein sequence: CSVEDDRTYEQYF.

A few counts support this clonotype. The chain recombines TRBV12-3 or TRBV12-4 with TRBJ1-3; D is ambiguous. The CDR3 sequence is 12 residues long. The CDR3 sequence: CPHTHSGNTIYF. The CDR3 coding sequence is TGTCCCCACACCCACTCTGGAAACACCATATATTTT.

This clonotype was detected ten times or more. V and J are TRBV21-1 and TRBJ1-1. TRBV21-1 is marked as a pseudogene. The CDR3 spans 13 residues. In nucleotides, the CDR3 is TGTGCCAGCAGTTGCGACCGGAACCGGGAAGCTTTCTTT. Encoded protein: CASSCDRNREAFF.

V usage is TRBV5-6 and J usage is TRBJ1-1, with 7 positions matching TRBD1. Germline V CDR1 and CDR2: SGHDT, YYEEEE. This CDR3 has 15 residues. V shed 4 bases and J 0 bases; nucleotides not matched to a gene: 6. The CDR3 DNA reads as TGTGCCAGCAGCGGGGCCGGACAGGTGAACACTGAAGCTTTCTTT. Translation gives CASSGAGQVNTEAFF.

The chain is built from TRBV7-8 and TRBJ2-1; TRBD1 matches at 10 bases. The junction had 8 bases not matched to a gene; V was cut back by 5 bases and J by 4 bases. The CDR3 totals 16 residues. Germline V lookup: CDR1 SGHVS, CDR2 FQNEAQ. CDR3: CASSPRDRGRYNEQFF. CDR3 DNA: TGTGCCAGCAGCCCCCGGGACAGGGGAAGGTACAATGAGCAGTTCTTC.

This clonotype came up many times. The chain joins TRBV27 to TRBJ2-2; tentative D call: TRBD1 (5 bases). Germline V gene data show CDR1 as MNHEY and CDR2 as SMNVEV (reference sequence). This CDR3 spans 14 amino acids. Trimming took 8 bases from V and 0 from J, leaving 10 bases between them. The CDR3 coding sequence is TGTGCCAGCTCCTGGACACCGAACACCGGGGAGCTGTTTTTT. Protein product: CASSWTPNTGELFF.

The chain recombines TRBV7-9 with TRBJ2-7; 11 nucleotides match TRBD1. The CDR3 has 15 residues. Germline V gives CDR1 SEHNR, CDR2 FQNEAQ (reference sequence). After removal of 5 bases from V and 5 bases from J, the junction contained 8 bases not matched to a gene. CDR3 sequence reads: CASSPKGTGGDEQYV. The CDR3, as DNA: TGTGCCAGCAGCCCCAAAGGGACAGGGGGGGACGAGCAGTACGTC.

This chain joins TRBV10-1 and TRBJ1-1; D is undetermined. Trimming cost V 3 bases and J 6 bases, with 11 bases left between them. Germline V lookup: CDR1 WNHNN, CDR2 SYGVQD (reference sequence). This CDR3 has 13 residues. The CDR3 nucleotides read TGCGCCAGCAGTGACCCGGGTAGGGCTGAAGCTTTCTTT. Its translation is CASSDPGRAEAFF.

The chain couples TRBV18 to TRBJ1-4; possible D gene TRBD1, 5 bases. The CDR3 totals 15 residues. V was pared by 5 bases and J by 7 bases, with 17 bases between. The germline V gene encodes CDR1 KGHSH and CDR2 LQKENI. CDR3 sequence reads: CASSSPDSEVEKLFF. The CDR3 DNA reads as TGTGCCAGCTCATCCCCCGACAGCGAGGTTGAAAAACTGTTTTTT.

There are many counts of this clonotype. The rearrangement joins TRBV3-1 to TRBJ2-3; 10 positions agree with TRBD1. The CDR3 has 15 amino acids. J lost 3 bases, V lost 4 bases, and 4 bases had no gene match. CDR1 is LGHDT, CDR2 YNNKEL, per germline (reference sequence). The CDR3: CASSRKDRGTDTQYF. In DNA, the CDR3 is TGTGCCAGCAGCCGAAAGGACAGGGGGACAGATACGCAGTATTTT.

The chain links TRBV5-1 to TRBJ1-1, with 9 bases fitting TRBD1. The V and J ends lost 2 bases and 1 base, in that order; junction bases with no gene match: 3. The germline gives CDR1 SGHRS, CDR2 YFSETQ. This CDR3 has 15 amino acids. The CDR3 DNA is TGCGCCAGCAGCTTTACAGGGGGCACGAACACTGAAGCTTTCTTT. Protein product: CASSFTGGTNTEAFF. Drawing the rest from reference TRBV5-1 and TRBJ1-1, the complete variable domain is KAGVTQTPRYLIKTRGQQVTLSCSPISGHRSVSWYQQTPGQGLQFLFEYFSETQRNKGNFPGRFSGRQFSNSRSEMNVSTLELGDSALYLCASSFTGGTNTEAFFGQGTRLTVV.

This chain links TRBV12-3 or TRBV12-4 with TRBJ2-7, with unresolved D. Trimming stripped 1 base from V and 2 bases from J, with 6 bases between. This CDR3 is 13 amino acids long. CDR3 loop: CASSLGEPYEQYF. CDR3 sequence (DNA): TGTGCCAGCAGTTTAGGTGAGCCCTACGAGCAGTACTTC.

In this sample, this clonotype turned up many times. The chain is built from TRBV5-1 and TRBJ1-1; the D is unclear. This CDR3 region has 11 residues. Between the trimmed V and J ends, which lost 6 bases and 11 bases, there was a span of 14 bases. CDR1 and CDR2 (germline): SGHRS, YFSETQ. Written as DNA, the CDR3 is TGCGCCAGCATGGAGGGTATGAGCGCTTTCTTT. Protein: CASMEGMSAFF.

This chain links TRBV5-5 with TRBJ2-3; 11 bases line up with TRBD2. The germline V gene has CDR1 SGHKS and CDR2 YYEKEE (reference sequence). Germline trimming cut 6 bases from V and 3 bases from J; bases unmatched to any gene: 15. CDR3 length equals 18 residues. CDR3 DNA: TGTGCCAGCATCCTTTTTAAAACTAGCGGGGGAGTGACAGATACGCAGTATTTT. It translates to CASILFKTSGGVTDTQYF.

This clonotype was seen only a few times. The chain's CDR3 is CASSQENPLAGLDTGELFF. In nucleotides, the CDR3 is TGCGCCAGCAGCCAAGAGAATCCCCTAGCGGGGCTAGACACCGGGGAGCTGTTTTTT. The rearrangement joins TRBV4-3 to TRBJ2-2; 9 bases match TRBD2. The CDR3 runs to 19 residues. Trimming at V came to 0 bases and at J to 3 bases, leaving 11 bases not matched to a gene. Germline V lookup: CDR1 LGHNA, CDR2 YSLEER.

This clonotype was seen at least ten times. The chain's CDR3 is CSAAGDFYNEQFF. The CDR3 coding sequence is TGCAGTGCTGCTGGCGACTTTTACAATGAGCAGTTCTTC. The J gene is TRBJ2-1, the V gene TRBV20-1; D is undetermined. The V and J ends lost 5 bases and 4 bases respectively, with 12 bases between them. The CDR3 covers 13 residues. Germline values: CDR1 DFQATT, CDR2 SNEGSKA (reference sequence).